The sample holds many counts of the clone carrying this T cell receptor beta chain. From the 5' RACE reads, TCRdb called clonotypes with MiXCR, one entry per CDR3 protein. The data contain under 400,000 distinct CDR3 sequences, around 12% of them seen just once; the ten biggest clones take up 2.5% to 3.5%. The V gene's germline CDR1 is SGHTA and CDR2 FQGNSA. Trimming took 6 bases from V and 8 from J; bases not matched to a gene: 4. The CDR3 extends over 12 amino acids. The record originates from a study of T cells after yellow fever vaccination. The starting material was CD4+ T cells sorted from PBMCs, obtained 15 days after the yellow fever booster vaccination. The chain recombines TRBV7-2 with TRBJ2-3, with 8 bases aligning to TRBD2. This clonotype was sampled from a man between 18 and 35 years old who received the YFV17D yellow fever vaccine. In DNA form, the CDR3 reads TGTGCCAGCAGAAGGACTAGCCCTACGCAGTATTTT. It is translated as CASRRTSPTQYF.